This T cell receptor (beta chain) was captured by sequencing in a study of HIV-infected patients and healthy controls. Points from the study as a whole: Compared with controls, mean Gini indices were significantly raised in HIV-infected repertoires, possibly indicating oligoclonality.

Details on this clonotype: Its antigen is unknown.

cDNA was made from around 0.5 ug RNA using alpha and beta constant primers. Separate chain-specific third strand synthesis with multiplexing indices produced the alpha and beta libraries. TCRdb used MiXCR to reprocess the 5' RACE reads, holding one entry per CDR3 protein. The data contain 15,000 to 20,000 distinct CDR3 sequences, over 7% of them singletons. All unsorted peripheral T cells were captured because whole blood was used without fractionation. The CDR3 runs 16 residues. The V and J ends lost 2 bases and 5 bases, in that order; junction bases with no gene match: 8. CDR1 is MNHNS and CDR2 is SASEGT in the germline V gene.

The sample comprised blood. The chain couples TRBV6-1 to TRBJ1-1; 10 nucleotides agree with TRBD1. The origin of this receptor is an adult in good health. CDR3 residues: CASSEIMGQGWTEAFF. The CDR3 nucleotides read TGTGCCAGCAGTGAAATCATGGGACAGGGGTGGACTGAAGCTTTCTTT.